This entry lists 12 T cell receptor beta chains sequenced from one sample in a study of response to subunit inactivated influenza vaccine. TCRdb processed the RT-PCR reads anew with MiXCR; each CDR3 protein has one entry. The data hold about 190,000 distinct CDR3 sequences, with 13% to 15% observed a single time. Sequenced material: CD8+ T cells sorted from PBMCs, taken roughly 5 days after vaccination. The receptors stem from a man aged 45-60 years who received an inactivated influenza vaccine.

V and J are TRBV25-1 and TRBJ1-2; unclear D gene. With 4 bases removed from V and 7 bases from J, the gap between germline ends came to 10 bases. This CDR3 comprises 12 residues. Germline loops: CDR1 MGHDK, CDR2 SYGVNS. The CDR3 protein is CASSANGFGYTF. CDR3 DNA sequence: TGTGCCAGCAGTGCTAACGGGTTTGGCTACACCTTC.

Turning to this clonotype: At one end, the junction sequence differs from germline, possibly due to a read error. The chain is built from TRBV24-1 and TRBJ2-3; D is perhaps TRBD1 (6 bases). This CDR3 has 14 amino acids. Per germline, CDR1 KGHDR and CDR2 SFDVKD. The CDR3 is CPTSDFRGSDTQYF. The DNA of the CDR3 is TGTCCCACCAGTGATTTCAGGGGATCAGATACGCAGTATTTT.

The gene calls are TRBV19 and TRBJ2-7; D remains unclear. Trimming took off 2 bases at V and 3 bases at J, with 8 bases between the two ends. This CDR3 is built from 13 residues. Per germline, CDR1 LNHDA and CDR2 SQIVND (reference sequence). CDR3 DNA: TGTGCCAGTAGTATAAGCCCGGGCTACGAGCAGTACTTC. It translates to CASSISPGYEQYF.

The V call is TRBV27, the J call TRBJ2-1; 8 bases fit TRBD2. The J segment lost 7 bases and the V segment lost 5 bases, leaving 10 bases of the junction unmatched. The CDR3 has 15 amino acids. The germline V gene has CDR1 MNHEY and CDR2 SMNVEV (reference sequence). CDR3 sequence (DNA): TGTGCCAGCAGTGCCCGGGGGGGTCGGAGGAATGAGCAGTTCTTC. Its translation: CASSARGGRRNEQFF.

This clonotype showed up many times. The chain links TRBV4-1 to TRBJ2-1; possible D gene TRBD1, 5 bases. V gave up 6 bases and J gave up 2 bases, with 17 bases separating them. There are 16 residues in the CDR3. Germline CDR1 is MGHRA and CDR2 is YSYEKL. Here the CDR3 DNA reads TGCGCCAGCAGGTTCTCCAGACAGAAACCCTACAATGAGCAGTTCTTC. This sequence encodes CASRFSRQKPYNEQFF.

This chain uses TRBV18 with TRBJ2-7, with unresolved D. V was clipped by 6 bases and J by 6 bases, with 12 bases between them. Germline CDR1 KGHSH, CDR2 LQKENI. The CDR3 totals 12 residues. The CDR3 sequence is CASSAGPLEQYF. The CDR3 DNA reads TGTGCCAGCTCCGCCGGACCTCTCGAGCAGTACTTC.

The sample holds a few counts of this clonotype. V is TRBV7-6 and J is TRBJ2-7; D call uncertain. The germline CDR1 and CDR2 sequences are SGHVS and FNYEAQ. The germline V and J ends were trimmed by 1 base and 1 base, with 8 bases remaining between them. The CDR3 runs to 14 residues. CDR3 in DNA: TGTGCCAGCAGCTTAGGGACGGATTCCTACGAGCAGTACTTC. Its translation is CASSLGTDSYEQYF.

The chain combines TRBV9 with TRBJ1-6, with unresolved D. The length of the CDR3 is 14 residues. Trimming took off 3 bases at V and 3 bases at J, with 7 bases between the two ends. CDR1 SGDLS and CDR2 YYNGEE come from the germline V gene. CDR3 protein: CASSDSFYNSPLHF. DNA for the CDR3: TGTGCCAGCAGCGACTCTTTCTATAATTCACCCCTCCACTTT.

This clonotype was counted between two and nine times. V and J are TRBV7-8 and TRBJ2-2, with D maybe TRBD1 (5 bases). Germline CDR1 SGHVS, CDR2 FQNEAQ. Trimming removed 4 bases from V and 1 base from J, with 13 bases in between. The CDR3 has 16 amino acids. CDR3 loop: CASSSPLTENTGELFF. As DNA, the CDR3 is TGTGCCAGCAGCTCCCCCCTGACAGAGAACACCGGGGAGCTGTTTTTT.

The V and J genes are TRBV18 and TRBJ2-1, with 10 nucleotides matching TRBD2. Germline V gene sequence: CDR1 KGHSH, CDR2 LQKENI. J was trimmed by 6 bases and V by 2 bases; bases with no gene match: 10. The CDR3 loop spans 17 amino acids. CDR3 DNA: TGTGCCAGCTCACCAACAAGATTAGCGGGGGGCTTCAATGAGCAGTTCTTC. Protein product: CASSPTRLAGGFNEQFF.

This clonotype was seen at least ten times. The rearrangement links TRBV24-1 to TRBJ2-1; 15 bases agree with TRBD2. CDR3 size: 19 residues. The germline V gene encodes CDR1 KGHDR and CDR2 SFDVKD. V lost 4 bases, J lost 2 bases, and 8 bases stayed unmatched. CDR3 nucleotides: TGTGCCACCAGTGAGAGAGTGGGACTAGCGGGGGGAGCCTACAATGAGCAGTTCTTC. This gives the protein CATSERVGLAGGAYNEQFF.

The chain has TRBV9 and TRBJ2-7; D possibly corresponds to TRBD2 (6 bases). Per germline, CDR1 SGDLS and CDR2 YYNGEE. V was trimmed by 3 bases and J by 6 bases, leaving 25 bases between them. The CDR3 covers 17 residues. This chain's CDR3 is CASSESKGASASREQYF. The DNA of the CDR3 is TGTGCCAGCAGCGAATCCAAAGGGGCTAGCGCGTCTCGCGAGCAGTACTTC.